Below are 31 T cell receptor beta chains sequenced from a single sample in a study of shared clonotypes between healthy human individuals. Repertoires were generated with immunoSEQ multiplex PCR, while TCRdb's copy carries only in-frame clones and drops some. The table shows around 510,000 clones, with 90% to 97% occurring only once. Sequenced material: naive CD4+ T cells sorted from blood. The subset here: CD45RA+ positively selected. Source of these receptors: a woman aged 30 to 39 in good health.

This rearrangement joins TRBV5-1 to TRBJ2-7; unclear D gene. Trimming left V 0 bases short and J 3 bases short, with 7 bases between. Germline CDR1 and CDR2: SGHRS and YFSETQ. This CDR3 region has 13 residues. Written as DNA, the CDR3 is TGCGCCAGCAGCTTGGGTTCCTACTACGAGCAGTACTTC. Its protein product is CASSLGSYYEQYF.

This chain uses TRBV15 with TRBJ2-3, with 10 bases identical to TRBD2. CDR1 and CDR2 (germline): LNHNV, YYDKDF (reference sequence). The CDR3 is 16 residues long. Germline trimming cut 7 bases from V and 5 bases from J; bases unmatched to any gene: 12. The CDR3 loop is CATMEGGLASRDTQYF. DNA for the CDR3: TGTGCCACCATGGAGGGGGGACTAGCGAGTCGAGATACGCAGTATTTT.

The CDR3 sequence is CASNRDFTDTQYF. The CDR3 nucleotides read TGTGCCAGCAACAGGGACTTCACAGATACGCAGTATTTT. V is TRBV2 and J is TRBJ2-3; D tentatively fits TRBD1 or TRBD2 (6 bases each). V lost 7 bases and J lost 2, with 10 bases in between. This CDR3 region has 13 residues. The germline V gene has CDR1 SNHLY and CDR2 FYNNEI.

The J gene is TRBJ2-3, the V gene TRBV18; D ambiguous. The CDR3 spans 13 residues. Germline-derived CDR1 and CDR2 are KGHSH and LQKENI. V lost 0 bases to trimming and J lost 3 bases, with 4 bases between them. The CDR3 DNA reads TGTGCCAGCTCACCACCACAGACAGATACGCAGTATTTT. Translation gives CASSPPQTDTQYF.

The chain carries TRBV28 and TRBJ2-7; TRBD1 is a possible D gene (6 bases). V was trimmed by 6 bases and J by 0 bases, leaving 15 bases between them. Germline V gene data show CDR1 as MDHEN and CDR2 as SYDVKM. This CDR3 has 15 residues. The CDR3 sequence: CASSPGTLPSYEQYF. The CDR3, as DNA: TGTGCCAGCAGCCCCGGGACATTGCCCTCCTACGAGCAGTACTTC.

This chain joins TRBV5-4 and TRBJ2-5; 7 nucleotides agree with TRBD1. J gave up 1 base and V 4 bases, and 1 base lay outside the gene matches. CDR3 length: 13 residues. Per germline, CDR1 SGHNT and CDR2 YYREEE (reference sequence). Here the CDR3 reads CASSPGGQETQYF. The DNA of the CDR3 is TGTGCCAGCAGCCCAGGGGGCCAAGAGACCCAGTACTTC.

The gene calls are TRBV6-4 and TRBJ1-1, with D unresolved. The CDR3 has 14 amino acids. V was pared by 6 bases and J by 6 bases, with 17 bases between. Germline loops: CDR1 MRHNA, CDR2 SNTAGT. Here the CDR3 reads CASSEGTSSPEAFF. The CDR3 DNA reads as TGTGCCAGCAGCGAGGGAACAAGTTCTCCTGAAGCTTTCTTT.

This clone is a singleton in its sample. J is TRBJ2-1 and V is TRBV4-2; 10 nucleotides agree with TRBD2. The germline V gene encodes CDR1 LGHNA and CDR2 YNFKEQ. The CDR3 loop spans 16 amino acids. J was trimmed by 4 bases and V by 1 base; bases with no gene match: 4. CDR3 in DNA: TGTGCCAGCAGCCAAGGAAGGACTAGCGGTTACAATGAGCAGTTCTTC. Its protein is CASSQGRTSGYNEQFF.

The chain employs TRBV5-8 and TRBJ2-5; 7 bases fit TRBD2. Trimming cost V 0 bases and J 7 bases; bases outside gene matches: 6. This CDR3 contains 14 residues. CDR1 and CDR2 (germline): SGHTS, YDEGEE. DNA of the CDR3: TGTGCCAGCAGCTTGGCCGGGGGGACGGTGACCCAGTACTTC. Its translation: CASSLAGGTVTQYF.

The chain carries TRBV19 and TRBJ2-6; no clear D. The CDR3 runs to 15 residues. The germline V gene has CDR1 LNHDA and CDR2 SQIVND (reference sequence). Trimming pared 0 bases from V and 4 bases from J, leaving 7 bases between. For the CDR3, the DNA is TGTGCCAGTAGTATAGAACGCCACGGGGCCAACGTCCTGACTTTC. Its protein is CASSIERHGANVLTF. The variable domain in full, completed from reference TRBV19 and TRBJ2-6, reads DGGITQSPKYLFRKEGQNVTLSCEQNLNHDAMYWYRQDPGQGLRLIYYSQIVNDFQKGDIAEGYSVSREKKESFPLTVTSAQKNPTAFYLCASSIERHGANVLTFGAGSRLTVL.

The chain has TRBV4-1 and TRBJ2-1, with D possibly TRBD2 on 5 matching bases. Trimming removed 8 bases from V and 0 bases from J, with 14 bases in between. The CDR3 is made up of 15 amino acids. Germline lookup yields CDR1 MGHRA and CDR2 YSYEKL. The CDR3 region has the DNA TGCGCCAGCGGCGGGCTAGCCCGCTCCTACAATGAGCAGTTCTTC. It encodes CASGGLARSYNEQFF.

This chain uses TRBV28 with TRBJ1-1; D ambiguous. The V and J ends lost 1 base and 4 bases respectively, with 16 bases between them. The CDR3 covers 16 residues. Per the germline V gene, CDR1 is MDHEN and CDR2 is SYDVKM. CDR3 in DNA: TGTGCCAGCAGTTTATCGACATTTACCCATCTCACTGAAGCTTTCTTT. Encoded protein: CASSLSTFTHLTEAFF. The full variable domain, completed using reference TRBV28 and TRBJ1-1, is DVKVTQSSRYLVKRTGEKVFLECVQDMDHENMFWYRQDPGLGLRLIYFSYDVKMKEKGDIPEGYSVSREKKERFSLILESASTNQTSMYLCASSLSTFTHLTEAFFGQGTRLTVV.

The CDR3 nucleotides are TGTGCCAGCAGCTTGTCACAGGGGGCTTGGAGCAATCAGCCCCAGCATTTT. Amino acids: CASSLSQGAWSNQPQHF. This chain links TRBV5-5 with TRBJ1-5, with TRBD1 matching over 9 bases. The junction had 6 bases not matched to a gene; V was cut back by 1 base and J by 1 base. The CDR3 is 17 residues long. Germline V gene data show CDR1 as SGHKS and CDR2 as YYEKEE (reference sequence).

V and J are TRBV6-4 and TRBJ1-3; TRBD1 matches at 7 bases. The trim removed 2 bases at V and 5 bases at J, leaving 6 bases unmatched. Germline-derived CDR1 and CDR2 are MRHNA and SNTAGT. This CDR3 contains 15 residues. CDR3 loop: CASSDVGGKRNTIYF. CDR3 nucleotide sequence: TGTGCCAGCAGTGACGTAGGGGGCAAGAGAAACACCATATATTTT.

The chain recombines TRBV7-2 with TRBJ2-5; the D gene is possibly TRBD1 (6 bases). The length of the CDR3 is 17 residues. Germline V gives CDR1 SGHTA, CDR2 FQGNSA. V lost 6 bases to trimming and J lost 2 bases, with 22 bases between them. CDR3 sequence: CASRKEPPGTRQETQYF. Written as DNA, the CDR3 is TGTGCCAGCAGAAAAGAGCCCCCCGGGACAAGACAAGAGACCCAGTACTTC.

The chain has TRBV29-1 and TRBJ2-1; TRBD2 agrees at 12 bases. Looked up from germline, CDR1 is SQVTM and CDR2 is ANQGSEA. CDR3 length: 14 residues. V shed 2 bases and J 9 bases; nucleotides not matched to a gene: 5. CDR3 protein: CSVEPLLAGGEQFF. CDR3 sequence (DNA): TGCAGCGTTGAACCCTTACTAGCGGGGGGTGAGCAGTTCTTC.

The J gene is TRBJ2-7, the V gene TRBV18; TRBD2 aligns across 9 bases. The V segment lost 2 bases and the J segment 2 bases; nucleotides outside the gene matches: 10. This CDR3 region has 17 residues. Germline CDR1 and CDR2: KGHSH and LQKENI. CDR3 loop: CASSPLHLAGNAYEQYF. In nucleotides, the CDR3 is TGTGCCAGCTCACCATTGCACCTAGCGGGAAACGCCTACGAGCAGTACTTC.

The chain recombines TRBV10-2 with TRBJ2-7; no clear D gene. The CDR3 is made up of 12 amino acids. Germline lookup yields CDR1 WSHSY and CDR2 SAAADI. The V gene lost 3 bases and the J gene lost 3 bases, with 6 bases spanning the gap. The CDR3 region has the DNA TGCGCCAGCAGTGATTTGGGCTACGAGCAGTACTTC. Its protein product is CASSDLGYEQYF.

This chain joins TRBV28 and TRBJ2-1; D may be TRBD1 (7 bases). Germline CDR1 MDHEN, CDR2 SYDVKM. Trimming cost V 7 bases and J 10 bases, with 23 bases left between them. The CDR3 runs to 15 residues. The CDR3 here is CASISGDRATGEQFF. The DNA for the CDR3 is TGTGCCAGCATATCGGGAGACAGGGCAACGGGAGAGCAGTTCTTC.

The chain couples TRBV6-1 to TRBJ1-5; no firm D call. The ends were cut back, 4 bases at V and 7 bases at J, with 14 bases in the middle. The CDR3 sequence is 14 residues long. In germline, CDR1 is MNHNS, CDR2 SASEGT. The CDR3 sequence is CASSGSGPRQPQHF. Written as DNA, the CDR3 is TGTGCCAGCAGTGGGTCCGGGCCTAGGCAGCCCCAGCATTTT.

The chain's CDR3 is CAISRRLAGVYEQYF. The CDR3 DNA sequence: TGTGCCATCAGCAGACGACTAGCGGGAGTGTACGAGCAGTACTTC. This chain connects TRBV10-3 to TRBJ2-7; the match to TRBD2 covers 12 bases. This CDR3 spans 15 amino acids. Germline trimming cut 6 bases from V and 4 bases from J; bases unmatched to any gene: 7. Germline-derived CDR1 and CDR2 are ENHRY and SYGVKD.

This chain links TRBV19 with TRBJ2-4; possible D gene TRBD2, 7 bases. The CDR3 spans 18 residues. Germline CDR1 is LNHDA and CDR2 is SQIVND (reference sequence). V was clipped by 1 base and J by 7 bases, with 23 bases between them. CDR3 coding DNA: TGTGCCAGTAGTATAGTACGGGGGGCAATGGGAAAATTGAACATTCAGTACTTC. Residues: CASSIVRGAMGKLNIQYF.

CDR3 in amino acids: CASSITLRATQHF. CDR3 bases: TGTGCCAGTAGTATAACCCTCCGGGCAACCCAGCATTTT. The chain employs TRBV19 and TRBJ1-5; D is unclear. This CDR3 spans 13 amino acids. Germline V gives CDR1 LNHDA, CDR2 SQIVND (reference sequence). V gave up 2 bases and J gave up 11 bases, with 13 bases separating them.

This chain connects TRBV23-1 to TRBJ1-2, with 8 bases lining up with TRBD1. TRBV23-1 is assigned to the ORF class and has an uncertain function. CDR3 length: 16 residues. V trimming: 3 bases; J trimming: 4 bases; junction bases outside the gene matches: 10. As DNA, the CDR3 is TGCGCCAGCAGTCAGGCGAGCAGGGGGCAAAGCTATGGCTACACCTTC. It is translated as CASSQASRGQSYGYTF.

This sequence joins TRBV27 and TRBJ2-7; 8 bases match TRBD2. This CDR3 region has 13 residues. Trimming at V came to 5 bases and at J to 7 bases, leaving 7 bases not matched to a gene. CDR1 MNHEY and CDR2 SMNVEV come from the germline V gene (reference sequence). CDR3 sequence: CASSKGLVWEQYF. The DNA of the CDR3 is TGTGCCAGCAGTAAGGGACTAGTGTGGGAGCAGTACTTC.

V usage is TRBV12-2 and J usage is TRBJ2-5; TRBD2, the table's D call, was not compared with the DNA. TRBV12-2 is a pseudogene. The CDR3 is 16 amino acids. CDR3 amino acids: CASRPALAGGQETQYF. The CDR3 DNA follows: TGTGCAAGTCGCCCCGCTCTAGCGGGAGGACAAGAGACCCAGTACTTC.

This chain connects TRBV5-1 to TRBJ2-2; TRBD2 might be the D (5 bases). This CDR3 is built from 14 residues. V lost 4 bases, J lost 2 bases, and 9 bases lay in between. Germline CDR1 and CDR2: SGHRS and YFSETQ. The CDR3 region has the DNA TGCGCCAGCAGCGGCGGGTCTAACACCGGGGAGCTGTTTTTT. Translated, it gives CASSGGSNTGELFF.

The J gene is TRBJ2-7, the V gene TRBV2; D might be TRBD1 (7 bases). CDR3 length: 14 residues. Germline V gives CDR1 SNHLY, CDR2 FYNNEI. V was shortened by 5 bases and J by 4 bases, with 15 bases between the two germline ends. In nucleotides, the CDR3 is TGTGCCAGCAGTCCGCAGGGGGGCTCTTACGAGCAGTACTTC. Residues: CASSPQGGSYEQYF.

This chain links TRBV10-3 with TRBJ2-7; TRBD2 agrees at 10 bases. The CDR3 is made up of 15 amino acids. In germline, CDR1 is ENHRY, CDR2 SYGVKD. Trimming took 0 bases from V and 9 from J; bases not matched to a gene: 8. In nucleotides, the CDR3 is TGTGCCATCAGTGAGTCAACTAGCGGGACCTCTGGGCAGTACTTC. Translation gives CAISESTSGTSGQYF.

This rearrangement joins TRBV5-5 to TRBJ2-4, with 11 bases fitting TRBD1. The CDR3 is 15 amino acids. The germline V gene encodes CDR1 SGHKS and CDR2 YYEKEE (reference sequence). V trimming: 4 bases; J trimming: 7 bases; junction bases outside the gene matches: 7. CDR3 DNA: TGTGCCAGCAGCATCGCCGGGACAGGGGGGAACATTCAGTACTTC. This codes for CASSIAGTGGNIQYF.

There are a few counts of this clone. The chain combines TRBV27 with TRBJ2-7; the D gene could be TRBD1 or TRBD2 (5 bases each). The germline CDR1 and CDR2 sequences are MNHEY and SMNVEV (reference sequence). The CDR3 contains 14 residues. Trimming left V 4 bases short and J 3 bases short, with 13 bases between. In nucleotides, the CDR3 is TGTGCCAGCAGTTCATCCCGGGACGGCTACGAGCAGTACTTC. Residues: CASSSSRDGYEQYF.